These 22 T cell receptor beta chains were all obtained from the same sample, sequenced in a study of shared clonotypes between healthy human individuals. Clones were read by immunoSEQ multiplex PCR, and TCRdb kept only the in-frame ones, dropping some. The data hold about 980,000 clones, with 76% observed a single time. Sequencing input: memory CD4+ T cells sorted from blood. Documented subset: CD45RA-negative fraction. The source of these receptors is a young man in good health.

The chain links TRBV29-1 to TRBJ1-3; D remains ambiguous. Germline V CDR1 and CDR2: SQVTM, ANQGSEA. The V end was cut by 6 bases, the J end by 5 bases, with 17 bases between. This CDR3 comprises 14 residues. CDR3 region: CSVADGSPRNTIYF. The CDR3 DNA reads TGCAGCGTGGCGGACGGATCCCCCCGAAACACCATATATTTT.

The rearrangement uses TRBV10-3 and TRBJ1-5; D gene uncertain. From germline, CDR1 is ENHRY and CDR2 SYGVKD. This CDR3 contains 13 residues. V shed 5 bases and J shed 2 bases, with 7 bases lying between them. Here the CDR3 DNA reads TGTGCCATCAGTCGGGAGGGCAATCAGCCCCAGCATTTT. It translates to CAISREGNQPQHF.

The chain combines TRBV5-6 with TRBJ2-3; D is ambiguous. V gave up 5 bases and J gave up 0 bases, with 10 bases separating them. The CDR3 contains 14 residues. CDR1 is SGHDT and CDR2 is YYEEEE in the germline V gene. The CDR3 loop is CASRWEQSTDTQYF. Written as DNA, the CDR3 is TGTGCCAGCAGGTGGGAACAGAGCACAGATACGCAGTATTTT.

This sequence joins TRBV10-2 and TRBJ2-5, with 10 bases lining up with TRBD2. V trimming: 6 bases; J trimming: 5 bases; junction bases outside the gene matches: 15. The CDR3 consists of 17 residues. The germline CDR1 and CDR2 sequences are WSHSY and SAAADI. As DNA, the CDR3 is TGCGCCAGCAGCAGACAAGCTCCCGGGACTAGCGATGAGACCCAGTACTTC. This codes for CASSRQAPGTSDETQYF.

The V call is TRBV7-2, the J call TRBJ2-7; possible D gene TRBD1, 5 bases. V lost 5 bases to trimming and J lost 12 bases, with 17 bases between them. The CDR3 contains 12 residues. Germline V gene lookup returns CDR1 SGHTA and CDR2 FQGNSA. CDR3 amino acids: CASSAPPGFPYF. In DNA, the CDR3 is TGTGCCAGCAGCGCCCCACCAGGGTTCCCGTACTTC.

This clone was detected a few times. V gene TRBV21-1 combines with J gene TRBJ1-6; the D call TRBD1 from the table was never checked on the DNA. TRBV21-1 is a pseudogene segment. This CDR3 is 13 amino acids long. CDR3 DNA sequence: TGTGCCAGCAGAGTAATTAGGGGTTCACCCCTCCACTTT. Translating gives CASRVIRGSPLHF.

Only a few counts were recorded for this clone. J is TRBJ2-7 and V is TRBV6-5; D might be TRBD1 (6 bases). The CDR3 has 14 amino acids. Germline V gene sequence: CDR1 MNHEY, CDR2 SVGAGI. V shed 5 bases and J shed 3 bases, with 14 bases lying between them. CDR3 bases: TGTGCCAGCAGTCTCGACAGGAATTTCTACGAGCAGTACTTC. Protein: CASSLDRNFYEQYF.

The J gene is TRBJ2-6, the V gene TRBV14, with TRBD1 as a possible D gene (6 bases). The V end lost 4 bases, the J end lost 0 bases, and 10 bases lay between the germline ends. The CDR3 consists of 16 residues. Germline loops: CDR1 SGHDN, CDR2 FVKESK. The CDR3 DNA follows: TGTGCCAGCAGCCTCGACAGGAGCTCTGGGGCCAACGTCCTGACTTTC. Protein: CASSLDRSSGANVLTF. Looking up the rest from reference TRBV14 and TRBJ2-6 gives the full variable domain: EAGVTQFPSHSVIEKGQTVTLRCDPISGHDNLYWYRRVMGKEIKFLLHFVKESKQDESGMPNNRFLAERTGGTYSTLKVQPAELEDSGVYFCASSLDRSSGANVLTFGAGSRLTVL.

The gene calls are TRBV9 and TRBJ2-7; 8 bases line up with TRBD2. CDR3 size: 16 residues. Germline V gene sequence: CDR1 SGDLS, CDR2 YYNGEE. V was pared by 4 bases and J by 7 bases, with 16 bases of the junction left unmatched. DNA of the CDR3: TGTGCCAGCAGCCCCCGTGGAGGCGGGAGGTCGTCAGAGCAGTACTTC. Protein product: CASSPRGGGRSSEQYF.

The chain has TRBV2 and TRBJ2-7; 9 nucleotides match TRBD1. CDR3 length equals 14 residues. V lost 5 bases to trimming and J lost 6 bases; unmatched junction nucleotides: 8. Germline values: CDR1 SNHLY, CDR2 FYNNEI. The CDR3 region has the DNA TGTGCCAGCAGTCAGAGACAGGGGGTGGCCGAGCAGTACTTC. As protein: CASSQRQGVAEQYF.

The V and J genes are TRBV9 and TRBJ2-7; 7 bases match TRBD2. Germline CDR1 and CDR2: SGDLS and YYNGEE. This CDR3 comprises 13 residues. Trimming removed 3 bases from V and 6 bases from J; junction bases left unmatched: 6. The CDR3: CASSEGRTSEQYF. CDR3 nucleotide sequence: TGTGCCAGCAGCGAGGGTCGGACTAGCGAGCAGTACTTC.

This clone has just a few counts. This rearrangement joins TRBV30 to TRBJ1-4; tentatively, D is TRBD1 (6 bases). CDR1 is GTSNPN and CDR2 is SVGIG in the germline V gene (reference sequence). Trimming stripped 4 bases from V and 3 bases from J, with 12 bases between. This CDR3 spans 14 amino acids. CDR3 protein: CAWNDGTSNEKLFF. DNA of the CDR3: TGTGCCTGGAACGACGGGACATCTAATGAAAAACTGTTTTTT. Full variable domain (remainder filled in from reference TRBV30 and TRBJ1-4): SQTIHQWPATLVQPVGSPLSLECTVEGTSNPNLYWYRQAAGRGLQLLFYSVGIGQISSEVPQNLSASRPQDRQFILSSKKLLLSDSGFYLCAWNDGTSNEKLFFGSGTQLSVL.

V and J are TRBV7-9 and TRBJ1-5, with 10 bases identical to TRBD1. This CDR3 contains 15 residues. Germline assignment: CDR1 SEHNR and CDR2 FQNEAQ (reference sequence). V lost 5 bases to trimming and J lost 6 bases; unmatched junction nucleotides: 7. The CDR3 here is CASSAGQGTSQPQHF. The CDR3 coding sequence is TGTGCCAGCAGCGCGGGACAGGGGACTAGTCAGCCCCAGCATTTT.

V gene TRBV10-2 combines with J gene TRBJ2-7; D may match TRBD1 or TRBD2 (5 bases each). CDR1 is WSHSY and CDR2 is SAAADI in the germline V gene. With 7 bases removed from V and 4 bases from J, the gap between germline ends came to 14 bases. The CDR3 length is 13 residues. The CDR3 DNA follows: TGCGCCAGCACAGGGAGTAGGGTTTACGAGCAGTACTTC. It encodes CASTGSRVYEQYF.

This rearrangement joins TRBV30 to TRBJ1-1, with D unclear. The V gene lost 0 bases and the J gene lost 0 bases, with 11 bases spanning the gap. Looked up from germline, CDR1 is GTSNPN and CDR2 is SVGIG (reference sequence). This CDR3 contains 15 residues. The CDR3 sequence: CAWSVSAVLNTEAFF. CDR3 DNA sequence: TGTGCCTGGAGTGTATCAGCTGTCTTGAACACTGAAGCTTTCTTT.

V gene TRBV6-6 combines with J gene TRBJ2-3; D not resolved. V lost 6 bases and J 3 bases, leaving 10 bases between the germline ends. CDR1 is MNHNY and CDR2 is SVGAGI in the germline V gene (reference sequence). The CDR3 extends over 13 amino acids. Here the CDR3 DNA reads TGTGCCAGCAGATTGCCACTAACAGATACGCAGTATTTT. It translates to CASRLPLTDTQYF.

This chain links TRBV5-4 with TRBJ1-1; D ambiguous. The germline gives CDR1 SGHNT, CDR2 YYREEE (reference sequence). The CDR3 loop spans 15 amino acids. The V and J ends lost 1 base and 5 bases respectively, with 15 bases between them. CDR3 sequence: CASSLSTTSSTEAFF. The CDR3 DNA sequence: TGTGCCAGCAGCTTGTCCACCACGAGCAGTACTGAAGCTTTCTTT. The full variable domain, in which reference TRBV5-4 and TRBJ1-1 provide the parts outside the CDR3, is ETGVTQSPTHLIKTRGQQVTLRCSSQSGHNTVSWYQQALGQGPQFIFQYYREEENGRGNFPPRFSGLQFPNYSSELNVNALELDDSALYLCASSLSTTSSTEAFFGQGTRLTVV.

The chain carries TRBV6-5 and TRBJ2-7; perhaps TRBD1 as D (5 bases). This CDR3 comprises 11 residues. The germline V gene has CDR1 MNHEY and CDR2 SVGAGI. Trimming pared 8 bases from V and 2 bases from J, leaving 7 bases between. This chain's CDR3 is CASRRAYEQYF. CDR3 coding DNA: TGTGCCAGCCGCAGGGCCTACGAGCAGTACTTC.

The V gene is TRBV4-1, the J gene TRBJ2-7, with a weak D call TRBD1 (5 bases). This CDR3 comprises 15 residues. V lost 0 bases, J lost 3 bases, and 12 bases lay in between. Germline V gives CDR1 MGHRA, CDR2 YSYEKL. The CDR3 nucleotides read TGCGCCAGCAGCCAAGAACCCGACAGCATCTACGAGCAGTACTTC. This gives the protein CASSQEPDSIYEQYF.

About this clone: Within the sample, other DNA sequences also encode this same CDR3. The V gene is TRBV2, the J gene TRBJ1-5, with a possible D match to TRBD1 (6 bases). Germline CDR1 and CDR2: SNHLY and FYNNEI. V was trimmed by 1 base and J by 4 bases, leaving 8 bases between them. There are 14 residues in the CDR3. DNA for the CDR3: TGTGCCAGCAGTGAAGGGCAGGGGAATCAGCCCCAGCATTTT. This translates into CASSEGQGNQPQHF. Full variable domain (missing parts from reference TRBV2 and TRBJ1-5): EPEVTQTPSHQVTQMGQEVILRCVPISNHLYFYWYRQILGQKVEFLVSFYNNEISEKSEIFDDQFSVERPDGSNFTLKIRSTKLEDSAMYFCASSEGQGNQPQHFGDGTRLSIL.

V usage is TRBV25-1 and J usage is TRBJ2-1; 7 positions match TRBD1. Trimming cost V 6 bases and J 9 bases; bases outside gene matches: 8. Germline V gives CDR1 MGHDK, CDR2 SYGVNS. This CDR3 has 13 amino acids. The CDR3 sequence is CASRSTGVTEQFF. The CDR3 bases are TGTGCCAGCAGATCTACAGGGGTGACTGAGCAGTTCTTC.

This clone has more than one count but fewer than ten. The sample has other DNA sequences that encode this CDR3 too. The chain recombines TRBV9 with TRBJ1-3; 8 bases align to TRBD1. V was clipped by 4 bases and J by 1 base; unmatched bases: 4. CDR3 length equals 15 residues. Germline CDR1 reads SGDLS; CDR2 reads YYNGEE. CDR3 DNA sequence: TGTGCCAGCAGCCCCCGACAGGGGTCTGGAAACACCATATATTTT. Translating gives CASSPRQGSGNTIYF.